This TCR beta chain was sequenced during a study of blood T cell repertoires in COVID-19. Study background: The origin of the acute and convalescent COVID-19 samples was the United States, Italy and Spain. From T cells, B-cell-depleted T cells, or PBMCs came the material, which was cDNA or gDNA.

In the original analysis: Amplifying reference gene primers gave estimates of nucleated cell counts. This table comes from immunoSEQ multiplex PCR, and its TCRdb copy is limited to in-frame clones, with some not included. V, J and clone size are taken as reported in that table, and D and trimming were inferred from the DNA itself. This sample has approximately 260,000 clones, with 70% to 90% found just once. The CDR3 runs 14 residues. After removal of 6 bases from V and 8 bases from J, the junction contained 9 bases not matched to a gene. CDR1 is KGHSH, CDR2 LQKENI, per germline. This clonotype was obtained from a woman aged 40 to 49 with acute or convalescent COVID-19. The chain has TRBV18 and TRBJ1-2, with TRBD1 matching over 10 bases. The specimen sequenced was peripheral blood. The CDR3 nucleotides are TGTGCCAGCTCTCCGTCGACAGGGGGCGGCGGCTACACCTTC. Translating gives CASSPSTGGGGYTF.